This T cell receptor beta chain was profiled in a study of shared clonotypes between healthy human individuals. Deep was the level used in running the assay. Several immunoSEQ plates held equal portions of the genomic DNA taken from each subset. Clones were read by immunoSEQ multiplex PCR, and TCRdb kept only the in-frame ones, dropping some. The sample records some 2.4 million clones, approximately 93% being singletons. Study conclusions and caveats: When compared with the clonotypes that were shared by all four sorted-subset donors, the non-shared clonotypes turned out to have lower generation probabilities.

This CDR3 comprises 15 residues. Trimming took off 3 bases at V and 2 bases at J, with 14 bases between the two ends. From germline, CDR1 is LNHDA and CDR2 SQIVND (reference sequence). CD45RA+ naive and CD45RA-negative memory subsets were separated from CD4+ cells. Comment on this clone: No antigen is known for it.

The sample comprised naive CD4+ T cells from PBMCs. Subset defined: CD45RA+ positively selected. V usage is TRBV19 and J usage is TRBJ2-7; D ambiguous. This TCR came from a man aged 18-30 years in good health. Some clones in this sample may be carry-over from other donors' samples. CDR3 DNA: TGTGCCAGTAGTATTGTGGAAGGCCGGACCTACGAGCAGTACTTC. It yields the protein CASSIVEGRTYEQYF.